This entry lists 17 T cell receptor beta chains sequenced from one sample in a study of cytomegalovirus exposure and HLA in healthy donors. The PCR was carried out with 60 Vbeta primers and 13 Jbeta primers. Sequenced by immunoSEQ multiplex PCR; TCRdb stores in-frame clones only, minus some. The repertoire has 150,000 or so clones, 80% of them found once; the top ten carry around 2.5%. The specimen was PBMCs. The origin of the receptors is a man in his forties or fifties in good health and CMV-seronegative.

The rearrangement uses TRBV19 and TRBJ1-3; D uncertain. The CDR3 contains 15 residues. V was clipped by 3 bases and J by 0 bases, with 9 bases between them. CDR1 is LNHDA and CDR2 is SQIVND in the germline V gene (reference sequence). The CDR3 region is CASSINTNSGNTIYF. CDR3 nucleotides: TGTGCCAGTAGTATCAACACCAACTCTGGAAACACCATATATTTT.

The rearrangement joins TRBV4-2 to TRBJ2-3; 8 positions match TRBD2. V lost 1 base to trimming and J lost 2 bases; unmatched junction nucleotides: 8. The CDR3 extends over 17 amino acids. Germline V gene sequence: CDR1 LGHNA, CDR2 YNFKEQ. The CDR3 region is CASSQVLGGGPTDTQYF. CDR3 DNA sequence: TGTGCCAGCAGCCAAGTTCTGGGCGGGGGGCCCACAGATACGCAGTATTTT.

The V gene is TRBV5-4, the J gene TRBJ1-1, with unresolved D. CDR3 length equals 14 residues. V was shortened by 0 bases and J by 1 base, with 7 bases between the two germline ends. Germline V gives CDR1 SGHNT, CDR2 YYREEE (reference sequence). The CDR3 DNA reads TGTGCCAGCAGCTTGGAACAGACGAACACTGAAGCTTTCTTT. Residues: CASSLEQTNTEAFF. The full variable domain, its missing parts supplied by reference TRBV5-4 and TRBJ1-1, is ETGVTQSPTHLIKTRGQQVTLRCSSQSGHNTVSWYQQALGQGPQFIFQYYREEENGRGNFPPRFSGLQFPNYSSELNVNALELDDSALYLCASSLEQTNTEAFFGQGTRLTVV.

The V and J genes are TRBV6-4 and TRBJ1-2; 8 bases fit TRBD1. The CDR3 spans 11 residues. Germline CDR1 MRHNA, CDR2 SNTAGT. The V segment lost 10 bases and the J segment 8 bases; nucleotides outside the gene matches: 6. The CDR3 region is CATRQGSGYTF. The CDR3, as DNA: TGTGCCACCCGACAGGGGAGCGGCTACACCTTC.

The chain uses TRBV11-2 and TRBJ1-6; a weak D match, TRBD1 (5 bases). The germline gives CDR1 SGHAT, CDR2 FQNNGV. The CDR3 is 15 amino acids. V was trimmed by 1 base and J by 10 bases, leaving 14 bases between them. The CDR3 sequence is CASSLVQAIYSPLHF. In DNA, the CDR3 is TGTGCCAGCAGCTTAGTACAGGCGATTTACTCACCCCTCCACTTT.

V is TRBV19 and J is TRBJ2-3; 10 positions match TRBD2. Germline V gene data show CDR1 as LNHDA and CDR2 as SQIVND (reference sequence). The CDR3 totals 15 residues. V was pared by 8 bases and J by 1 base, with 6 bases of the junction left unmatched. The CDR3 nucleotides are TGTGCCAGTGGACAGAGCGGGGGGGGCACAGATACGCAGTATTTT. As protein: CASGQSGGGTDTQYF. The full variable domain, in which reference TRBV19 and TRBJ2-3 provide the parts outside the CDR3, is DGGITQSPKYLFRKEGQNVTLSCEQNLNHDAMYWYRQDPGQGLRLIYYSQIVNDFQKGDIAEGYSVSREKKESFPLTVTSAQKNPTAFYLCASGQSGGGTDTQYFGPGTRLTVL.

The chain has TRBV21-1 and TRBJ1-4; the table's D gene call, TRBD1, was not cross checked with the DNA. TRBV21-1 counts as a pseudogene. The CDR3 spans 16 residues. CDR3 DNA sequence: TGTGCCAGCAGCAAAGTCTTACAGGGTAGTAATGAAAAACTGTTTTTT. Translating gives CASSKVLQGSNEKLFF.

J is TRBJ1-2 and V is TRBV27; possibly TRBD1 for D (6 bases). V was cut by 2 bases and J by 5 bases, with 18 bases left in between. Germline V gene data show CDR1 as MNHEY and CDR2 as SMNVEV (reference sequence). This CDR3 comprises 16 residues. The CDR3 protein is CASSLAHRVLNYGYTF. In DNA form, the CDR3 reads TGTGCCAGCAGTTTAGCTCACAGGGTATTAAATTATGGCTACACCTTC.

On this clone: This CDR3 fails to terminate in the conserved phenylalanine or tryptophan, so it likely reflects a read error. V and J are TRBV30 and TRBJ2-7, with D perhaps matching TRBD1 (6 bases). The CDR3 has 18 amino acids. The V end was cut by 2 bases, the J end by 2 bases, with 25 bases between. Germline V CDR1 and CDR2: GTSNPN, SVGIG (reference sequence). In DNA form, the CDR3 reads TGTGCCTGGAGTCCTCCACACCTCGGACGCAGGGGAACCTACGAGCAGTACCTC. It is translated as CAWSPPHLGRRGTYEQYL.

The chain combines TRBV6-6 with TRBJ2-3; 9 bases fit TRBD2. CDR1 MNHNY and CDR2 SVGAGI come from the germline V gene (reference sequence). The CDR3 totals 15 residues. Unmatched junction bases numbered 4, after V lost 2 bases and J lost 4 bases. The CDR3 region has the DNA TGTGCCAGCAGTTACGGGCGGGGGGGCCCAGATACGCAGTATTTT. This encodes CASSYGRGGPDTQYF.

The CDR3 region is CASSPGQGARNQPQHF. CDR3 DNA sequence: TGTGCCAGCAGCCCCGGACAGGGGGCTAGAAATCAGCCCCAGCATTTT. The V and J genes are TRBV7-2 and TRBJ1-5; 11 bases are shared with TRBD1. V shed 5 bases, J shed 4 bases, and the junction held 7 bases outside the gene matches. Germline V gene lookup returns CDR1 SGHTA and CDR2 FQGNSA. The CDR3 covers 16 residues.

The rearrangement joins TRBV2 to TRBJ1-5; D is ambiguous. Between the trimmed V and J ends, which lost 7 bases and 7 bases, there was a span of 11 bases. CDR1 and CDR2 from the germline V gene are SNHLY and FYNNEI. CDR3 length: 12 residues. In DNA form, the CDR3 reads TGTGCCAGCACCGAGGTAGAGCAGCCCCAGCATTTT. This translates into CASTEVEQPQHF.

The chain links TRBV10-2 to TRBJ2-3, with D unresolved. V was trimmed by 2 bases and J by 9 bases, leaving 12 bases between them. This CDR3 has 13 amino acids. Germline V CDR1 and CDR2: WSHSY, SAAADI. Written as DNA, the CDR3 is TGCGCCAGCAGTGAGAACCCCCCGGAGACGCAGTATTTT. Its translation: CASSENPPETQYF.

This clone was recorded a few times. The chain has TRBV28 and TRBJ2-5; 9 nucleotides align to TRBD1. V trimming: 5 bases; J trimming: 2 bases; junction bases outside the gene matches: 6. In germline, CDR1 is MDHEN, CDR2 SYDVKM. CDR3 length equals 15 residues. This CDR3 is CASSLGQGWQETQYF. As DNA, the CDR3 is TGTGCCAGCAGTCTCGGACAGGGGTGGCAAGAGACCCAGTACTTC.

The chain uses TRBV7-3 and TRBJ2-1; D might be TRBD2 (6 bases). The CDR3 is 13 residues long. Trimming shortened V by 2 bases and J by 9 bases, and 11 bases separated the two germline ends. Germline values: CDR1 SGHTA, CDR2 FQGTGA. The CDR3 reads CASSLAVGGEQFF. The CDR3 nucleotides are TGTGCCAGCAGCTTAGCTGTGGGAGGTGAGCAGTTCTTC.

This clone has a handful of counts. The rearrangement links TRBV11-3 to TRBJ2-3; D is undetermined. Per germline, CDR1 SGHNT and CDR2 YENEEA. V lost 2 bases and J 4 bases, leaving 13 bases between the germline ends. This CDR3 is 15 amino acids long. The chain's CDR3 is CASSLSFSAADTQYF. DNA for the CDR3: TGTGCCAGCAGCTTATCTTTTTCGGCGGCAGATACGCAGTATTTT.

This clone was seen more than once but under ten times. This chain joins TRBV5-1 and TRBJ2-7, with 10 nucleotides matching TRBD2. Germline trimming cut 4 bases from V and 0 bases from J; bases unmatched to any gene: 10. The germline V gene encodes CDR1 SGHRS and CDR2 YFSETQ. The CDR3 runs to 17 residues. CDR3 loop: CASSPWASGSPSYEQYF. CDR3 bases: TGCGCCAGCAGCCCCTGGGCTAGCGGGAGCCCCTCCTACGAGCAGTACTTC.